This T cell receptor (beta chain) was identified in a study of T cells after yellow fever vaccination. Study-wide results and caveats: Researchers cautioned that FACS-sorted repertoires could harbor abundant clonotypes contaminating from the bulk population.

TCRdb itself ran the 5' RACE reads through MiXCR, one entry per CDR3 protein. The sample has some 600,000 distinct CDR3 sequences; over 9% are singletons. This clonotype was seen more than once but under ten times. The target antigen is unknown. With V trimmed by 5 bases and J by 6 bases, 13 bases remained unmatched. This CDR3 has 16 amino acids. Germline CDR1 reads SGHTA; CDR2 reads FQGNSA. The chain combines TRBV7-2 with TRBJ2-5; 9 nucleotides match TRBD2. Specimen: PBMCs, collected on the day of the yellow fever booster vaccination. The clonotype was recovered from a young man who received the YFV17D yellow fever vaccine. The CDR3 nucleotides read TGTGCCAGCAGCGCGGGGAGTGGTAGCGGGAGTCAGACCCAGTACTTC. Its protein product is CASSAGSGSGSQTQYF.